This TCR beta chain was sequenced for a study of T cell repertoires in cytomegalovirus infection. For the study at large: Shared public TCR beta signatures pointed to both CMV infection and a matching HLA type.

The CDR3 contains 18 residues. CDR1 and CDR2 (germline): DFQATT, SNEGSKA (reference sequence). Trimming took 2 bases from V and 1 from J; bases not matched to a gene: 11. Turning to this clonotype: The antigen remains unidentified.

Regarding the study as a whole: CMV carriers with the relevant HLA were identified by cumulative public TCR beta family frequency. CMV-specific TCR beta clonotypes restricted by HLA-C dominated the ex vivo response.

Each CDR3 protein is one row after TCRdb ran MiXCR on the reads. Of roughly 640,000 distinct CDR3 sequences listed, approximately 24% are singletons. The chain uses TRBV20-1 and TRBJ1-6, with 7 bases aligning to TRBD1. The receptor's source is a human donor in good health (CMV status not recorded). Some clones in this sample may be carry-over from other donors' samples. The sample taken for sequencing was CD8+ T cells from PBMCs. The CDR3 loop reads CSARTQGRGFSYNSPLHF. DNA for the CDR3: TGCAGTGCTAGAACCCAAGGCAGGGGGTTTTCCTATAATTCACCCCTCCACTTT.